This T cell receptor (beta chain) originates from a study of Graves' ophthalmopathy and Graves' hyperthyroidism. Overall study results and limits: Detected in blood as well were most expanded thyroid clonotypes with frequency above 0.001.

V shed 4 bases and J shed 4 bases, with 18 bases lying between them. Germline values: CDR1 SGHTS, CDR2 YDEGEE. This CDR3 has 16 residues. Hyperthyroidism patients, aged 18 to 65, were newly diagnosed, under 2 months' duration. Other autoimmune disease, uncontrolled infection, pregnancy and lactation led to exclusion. This clonotype was counted between two and nine times. Its antigen is still unknown. As the template, RNA transcripts were used to amplify TCR beta CDR3 regions. The workflow started with a first-round RT-PCR run with HTBI primers and then moved on to a second-round multiplex PCR. From the multiplex PCR reads, TCRdb called clonotypes with MiXCR, one entry per CDR3 protein. Here the sample spans over a million distinct CDR3 sequences, around a third being singletons.

The genes are TRBV5-8 and TRBJ1-5; D not resolved. This clonotype originated in an adult man with Graves' hyperthyroidism. What was sequenced was peripheral blood or thyroid tissue (not recorded which). The CDR3 DNA sequence: TGTGCCAGCAGCGTGACCCGGATGGATCCTAATCAGCCCCAGCATTTT. Protein: CASSVTRMDPNQPQHF.